What follows is one TCR beta chain and its context. In its sample, this clonotype was seen many times. It has no known antigen specificity. Base-call qualities are not available, and no considerably larger clone is one nucleotide away. This sample stems from a study of identical twins (dated by TCRdb to the mid-2010s). The study in broad terms: To test whether fetal clonotypes persist, the study used deep sequencing on TCR alpha and beta repertoires from monozygotic twins, unrelated adults of various ages, and cord blood. To rule out contamination, the twin experiments were replicated at different times with different library preparation protocols.

Libraries were built with 5' RACE. The instrument given in TCRdb is Illumina HiSeq 2000. Template switching introduced a universal primer binding site; the final cDNA contained a unique molecular identifier, enabling accurate counting of TCR cDNA molecules. Specific primers in the conserved constant-segment region were used to synthesize first-strand cDNA for the TCR alpha and beta chains. Each cDNA library was double barcoded, with a SMART-Mk sample barcode plus Illumina barcodes, to control for contamination. Two successive PCR steps introduced TruSeq adapter sequences along with Illumina sample barcodes. The TCR alpha and beta cDNA libraries were sequenced on the Illumina HiSeq platform using custom primers. On the study's bioinformatics: Unique molecular identifiers were extracted from raw reads with MiGEC, and CDR3 positions were determined with MiXCR. For each individual, recombination models were inferred using an EM algorithm with the repgenHMM and IGoR tools. Shared clonotypes were analyzed with the tcR package in R, and sharing was normalized by the product of cloneset sizes. To study raw recombination free of thymic and clonal selection effects, out-of-frame nonproductive sequences were analyzed. TCRdb passed the public sequencing reads through fastp at Q25 and MiXCR, retaining productive beta sequences. Identical CDR3 proteins give one entry, which carries the most common genes and DNA. These V and J calls are TCRdb output, not the study's own analysis. Present in this sample are 1.5 million to 2 million distinct CDR3 sequences, more than 30% of which were seen just once. The leading ten clones occupy over 0.25% of the sample.

The paper's findings and limits, for the study overall: In beta out-of-frame sequences, excess twin sharing was weaker, because having fewer shared sequences lowered the signal-to-noise ratio. In monozygotic twins, recombination models systematically underestimated out-of-frame TCR alpha sharing, but the models matched the sharing seen between unrelated individuals. Zero-insertion analyses could be partly confounded by invariant T cells such as MAIT and iNKT, although diverse VJ usage argued against such confounding for most clonotypes. Conclusions relied on cross-sectional statistical analysis, since the same donors could not be followed over many years. Fewer insertions were carried by abundant cord blood beta clonotypes; a weaker similar trend was observed in young adult naive repertoires, while no such trend was observed in memory repertoires. Compared with coincidental sharing between unrelated individuals, out-of-frame TCR alpha sequences shared between twins showed an excess of sequences with low generation probability.

From its cysteine to its phenylalanine, the CDR3 spans 14 amino acids. The only DNA kept is the CDR3, 42 bases in frame from the first base. The trim is 4 bases for V and 4 bases for J, with a gap of 12 bases between the germline ends. The germline V gene provides CDR1 SGHRS and CDR2 YFSETQ. All donors were healthy Caucasians. The sample comprised cord blood. The sequence joins TRBV5-1 to TRBJ1-5, with TRBD1 perhaps the D gene, on 5 matching bases. The TCR was taken from a newborn girl in good health. The DNA sequence reads TGCGCCAGCAGCAGGACATTCGGGAATCAGCCCCAGCATTTT. Its protein is CASSRTFGNQPQHF.